This TCR beta chain originates from a study of blood T cell repertoires in COVID-19. The protocol was immunoSEQ multiplex PCR, while the TCRdb copy is restricted to in-frame clones and leaves out a portion. The profile shows roughly 520,000 clones, 85% to 90% of them singletons. The CDR3 contains 15 residues. Deletions cut 1 base from V and 2 bases from J, with 11 bases between. Germline-derived CDR1 and CDR2 are SGHNT and YENEEA. The specimen was PBMCs or T cells enriched from blood (not recorded which). This TCR was recovered from a woman aged 40 to 55 who had recovered from COVID-19. V and J are TRBV11-3 and TRBJ2-5; D ambiguous. The CDR3 DNA reads as TGTGCCAGCAGCTTAGTGGTCAGTATACAAGAGACCCAGTACTTC. Protein product: CASSLVVSIQETQYF.